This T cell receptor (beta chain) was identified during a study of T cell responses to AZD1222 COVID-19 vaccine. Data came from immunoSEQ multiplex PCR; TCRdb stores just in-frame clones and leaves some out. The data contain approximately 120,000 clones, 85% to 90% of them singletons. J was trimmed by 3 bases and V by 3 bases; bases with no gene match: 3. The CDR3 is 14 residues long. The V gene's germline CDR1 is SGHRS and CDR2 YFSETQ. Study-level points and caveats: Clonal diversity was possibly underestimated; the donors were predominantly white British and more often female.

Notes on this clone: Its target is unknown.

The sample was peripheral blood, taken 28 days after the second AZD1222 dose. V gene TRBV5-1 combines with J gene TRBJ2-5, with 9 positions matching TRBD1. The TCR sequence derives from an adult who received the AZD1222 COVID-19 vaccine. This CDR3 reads CASSYGQGKETQYF. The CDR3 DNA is TGCGCCAGCAGCTACGGACAGGGGAAAGAGACCCAGTACTTC.